One and the same sample provided the 15 T cell receptor beta chains below, sequenced in a study of PD-1 blockade in classical Hodgkin lymphoma. Here immunoSEQ multiplex PCR was the method, and the copy in TCRdb shows in-frame clones only, minus some. The profile shows about 13,000 clones, just under 80% of them singletons. Each patient's relapse followed autologous stem cell transplantation, and brentuximab vedotin exposure varied. The starting material was peripheral blood mononuclear cells (PBMCs), obtained at baseline. The receptor set was obtained from a human donor with classical Hodgkin lymphoma.

The chain carries TRBV10-1 and TRBJ2-3; TRBD2 might be the D (6 bases). The germline gives CDR1 WNHNN, CDR2 SYGVQD (reference sequence). The CDR3 covers 14 residues. V was trimmed by 8 bases and J by 2 bases, leaving 14 bases between them. CDR3 protein: CASSRDSYTDTQYF. In DNA, the CDR3 is TGCGCCAGCTCCCGGGACTCCTACACAGATACGCAGTATTTT.

A few counts support this clone. The rearrangement joins TRBV5-4 to TRBJ1-5; D call uncertain. Germline lookup yields CDR1 SGHNT and CDR2 YYREEE (reference sequence). This CDR3 comprises 15 residues. The ends were cut back, 3 bases at V and 2 bases at J, with 12 bases in the middle. The CDR3 sequence is CASSSEPSGNQPQHF. CDR3 coding DNA: TGTGCCAGCAGCTCTGAACCTTCTGGCAATCAGCCCCAGCATTTT.

The CDR3 spells CAWSLSYWLTEQFF. The CDR3 DNA sequence: TGTGCCTGGAGTCTATCGTATTGGCTGACTGAGCAGTTCTTC. The V call is TRBV30, the J call TRBJ2-1; D is uncertain. V lost 2 bases and J 9 bases, leaving 17 bases between the germline ends. This CDR3 is 14 amino acids long. Per germline, CDR1 GTSNPN and CDR2 SVGIG (reference sequence).

This clone was picked up one time. V gene TRBV13 combines with J gene TRBJ1-1; 7 positions agree with TRBD1. Germline V lookup: CDR1 PRHDT, CDR2 FYEKMQ (reference sequence). With V trimmed by 5 bases and J by 10 bases, 7 bases remained unmatched. The CDR3 consists of 12 residues. In DNA form, the CDR3 reads TGTGCCAGCAGCAGATCGGACAGGCGAGCTTTCTTT. Its translation is CASSRSDRRAFF.

The chain employs TRBV7-9 and TRBJ1-2; D gene unclear. The CDR3 runs to 14 residues. V was trimmed by 5 bases and J by 8 bases, leaving 18 bases between them. Germline V lookup: CDR1 SEHNR, CDR2 FQNEAQ (reference sequence). CDR3 coding DNA: TGTGCCAGCAGCCGAGGAGATACAGTGGGAGGCTACACCTTC. Translating it yields CASSRGDTVGGYTF.

This chain uses TRBV6-1 with TRBJ2-1; 11 bases are shared with TRBD2. V gave up 0 bases and J gave up 8 bases; unmatched junction bases: 12. Germline V CDR1 and CDR2: MNHNS, SASEGT. The CDR3 contains 18 residues. The chain's CDR3 is CASSEALISGGALDEQFF. Here the CDR3 DNA reads TGTGCCAGCAGTGAAGCTTTGATTAGCGGGGGGGCATTAGATGAGCAGTTCTTC.

The chain carries TRBV7-9 and TRBJ2-7, with D maybe TRBD1 (6 bases). The CDR3 is made up of 15 amino acids. V was clipped by 1 base and J by 3 bases, with 13 bases between them. CDR1 SEHNR and CDR2 FQNEAQ come from the germline V gene (reference sequence). The CDR3 DNA sequence: TGTGCCAGCAGCTTAGATCTGGACAGAATCTACGAGCAGTACTTC. It specifies CASSLDLDRIYEQYF.

The chain carries TRBV4-2 and TRBJ2-6; no firm D call. V shed 3 bases and J shed 0 bases, with 6 bases lying between them. Germline CDR1 is LGHNA and CDR2 is YNFKEQ. The CDR3 contains 15 residues. As DNA, the CDR3 is TGTGCCAGCAGCCAGTCGGGCTCTGGGGCCAACGTCCTGACTTTC. It yields the protein CASSQSGSGANVLTF.

The chain recombines TRBV7-9 with TRBJ2-1, with 9 nucleotides matching TRBD2. This CDR3 spans 18 amino acids. Germline V CDR1 and CDR2: SEHNR, FQNEAQ (reference sequence). V dropped 0 bases and J dropped 4; count of bases not matched to a gene: 10. Here the CDR3 reads CASSLARASGIVYNEQFF. CDR3 bases: TGTGCCAGCAGCTTAGCGAGGGCTAGCGGGATCGTTTACAATGAGCAGTTCTTC. Full variable domain (missing parts from reference TRBV7-9 and TRBJ2-1): DTGVSQNPRHKITKRGQNVTFRCDPISEHNRLYWYRQTLGQGPEFLTYFQNEAQLEKSRLLSDRFSAERPKGSFSTLEIQRTEQGDSAMYLCASSLARASGIVYNEQFFGPGTRLTVL.

This chain uses TRBV2 with TRBJ1-2, with TRBD1 as a possible D gene (5 bases). Between the trimmed V and J ends, which lost 6 bases and 10 bases, there was a span of 15 bases. This CDR3 spans 12 amino acids. Germline CDR1 reads SNHLY; CDR2 reads FYNNEI. The CDR3 sequence is CASRGDGADYTF. CDR3 bases: TGTGCCAGCAGAGGAGACGGGGCGGACTACACCTTC.

The chain combines TRBV6-5 with TRBJ1-3; D might be TRBD1 (6 bases). This CDR3 comprises 15 residues. V dropped 10 bases and J dropped 4 bases, with 20 bases sitting between them. CDR1 MNHEY and CDR2 SVGAGI come from the germline V gene. The CDR3 loop is CATQRGGPEGNTIYF. In nucleotides, the CDR3 is TGTGCCACCCAACGGGGGGGCCCAGAAGGAAACACCATATATTTT.

The chain uses TRBV9 and TRBJ2-1; 9 bases align to TRBD2. The junction had 7 bases not matched to a gene; V was cut back by 4 bases and J by 2 bases. Germline V gives CDR1 SGDLS, CDR2 YYNGEE. CDR3 size: 16 residues. The CDR3: CASSLLSGSPYNEQFF. CDR3 bases: TGTGCCAGCAGCCTCCTTAGCGGGAGCCCCTACAATGAGCAGTTCTTC.

The V gene is TRBV5-1, the J gene TRBJ1-1, with D hard to call. Germline values: CDR1 SGHRS, CDR2 YFSETQ. V lost 0 bases, J lost 4 bases, and 10 bases lay in between. This CDR3 contains 14 residues. CDR3 sequence: CASSLDGPPTEAFF. In DNA form, the CDR3 reads TGCGCCAGCAGCTTGGACGGTCCCCCCACTGAAGCTTTCTTT.

CDR3 sequence reads: CASSLSSSANEQFF. The CDR3 bases are TGCGCCAGCAGCTTGTCGAGCTCGGCCAATGAGCAGTTCTTC. The J gene is TRBJ2-1, the V gene TRBV5-1; D gene unclear. This CDR3 comprises 14 residues. Trimming left V 1 base short and J 6 bases short, with 11 bases between. Germline CDR1 SGHRS, CDR2 YFSETQ.

J is TRBJ2-2 and V is TRBV7-2, with 7 nucleotides matching TRBD2. In germline, CDR1 is SGHTA, CDR2 FQGNSA. After removal of 5 bases from V and 5 bases from J, the junction contained 5 bases not matched to a gene. The CDR3 contains 14 residues. In DNA, the CDR3 is TGTGCCAGCAGCGGCGGGAGTTTGACCGGGGAGCTGTTTTTT. Translation gives CASSGGSLTGELFF.